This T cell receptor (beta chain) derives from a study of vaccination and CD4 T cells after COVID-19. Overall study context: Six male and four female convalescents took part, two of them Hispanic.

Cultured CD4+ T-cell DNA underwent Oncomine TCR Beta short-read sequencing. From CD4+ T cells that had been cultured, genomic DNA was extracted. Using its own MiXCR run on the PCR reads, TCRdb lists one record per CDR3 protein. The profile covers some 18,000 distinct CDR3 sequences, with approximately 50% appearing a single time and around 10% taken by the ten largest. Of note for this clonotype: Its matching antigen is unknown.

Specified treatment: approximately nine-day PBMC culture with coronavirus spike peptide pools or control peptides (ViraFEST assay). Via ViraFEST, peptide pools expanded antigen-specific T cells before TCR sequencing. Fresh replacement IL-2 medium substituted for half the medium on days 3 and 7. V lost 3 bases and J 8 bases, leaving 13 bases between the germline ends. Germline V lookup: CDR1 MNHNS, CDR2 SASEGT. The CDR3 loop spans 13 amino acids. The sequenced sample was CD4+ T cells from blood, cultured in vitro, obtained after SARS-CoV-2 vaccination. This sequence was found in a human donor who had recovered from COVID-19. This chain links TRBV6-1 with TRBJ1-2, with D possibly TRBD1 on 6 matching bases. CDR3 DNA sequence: TGTGCCAGCAGTGACCCGATGGGGGGCGGCTACACCTTC. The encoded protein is CASSDPMGGGYTF.